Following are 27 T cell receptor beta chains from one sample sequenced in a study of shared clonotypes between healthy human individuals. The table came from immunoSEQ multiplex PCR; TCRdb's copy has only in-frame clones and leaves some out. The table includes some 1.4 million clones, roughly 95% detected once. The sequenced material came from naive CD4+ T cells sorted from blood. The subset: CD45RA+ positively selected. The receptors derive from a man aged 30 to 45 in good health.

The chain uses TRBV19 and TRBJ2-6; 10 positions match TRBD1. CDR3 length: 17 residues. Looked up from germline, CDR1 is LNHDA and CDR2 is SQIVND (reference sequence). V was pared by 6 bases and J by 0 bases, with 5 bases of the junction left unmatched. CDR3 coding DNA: TGTGCCAGTAGGCGACAGGGGGCAAACTCTGGGGCCAACGTCCTGACTTTC. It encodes CASRRQGANSGANVLTF.

The CDR3 sequence is CSVAFESLSVYGYTF. The CDR3 DNA reads as TGCAGCGTCGCCTTTGAGAGCCTGTCAGTCTATGGCTACACCTTC. This sequence joins TRBV29-1 and TRBJ1-2; D remains ambiguous. Trimming took 6 bases from V and 4 from J, leaving 21 bases between them. CDR3 length equals 15 residues. Germline V CDR1 and CDR2: SQVTM, ANQGSEA.

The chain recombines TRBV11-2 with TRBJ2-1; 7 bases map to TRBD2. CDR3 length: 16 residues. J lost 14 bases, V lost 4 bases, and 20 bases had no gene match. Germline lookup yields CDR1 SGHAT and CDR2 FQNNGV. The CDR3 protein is CASSYGPGGRASLKFF. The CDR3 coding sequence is TGTGCCAGCAGCTACGGGCCTGGAGGGAGGGCCAGTCTTAAGTTCTTC.

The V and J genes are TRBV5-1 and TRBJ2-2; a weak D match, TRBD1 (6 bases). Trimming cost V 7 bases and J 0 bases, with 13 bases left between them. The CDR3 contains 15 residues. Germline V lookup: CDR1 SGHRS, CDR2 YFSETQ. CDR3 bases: TGCGCCAGCTCCCGGGACACCGCGAACACCGGGGAGCTGTTTTTT. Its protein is CASSRDTANTGELFF.

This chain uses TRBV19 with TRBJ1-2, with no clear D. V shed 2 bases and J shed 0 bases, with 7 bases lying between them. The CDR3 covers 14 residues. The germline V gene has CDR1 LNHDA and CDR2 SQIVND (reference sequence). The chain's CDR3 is CASSILTSNYGYTF. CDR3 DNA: TGTGCCAGTAGTATATTAACGTCTAACTATGGCTACACCTTC.

The CDR3 loop reads CASSPSSASGDTEAFF. Written as DNA, the CDR3 is TGTGCCAGCAGTCCCTCCTCGGCTTCTGGGGACACTGAAGCTTTCTTT. The rearrangement links TRBV28 to TRBJ1-1; D not resolved. Trimming took off 5 bases at V and 3 bases at J, with 19 bases between the two ends. The germline gives CDR1 MDHEN, CDR2 SYDVKM. The CDR3 has 16 residues.

The CDR3 spells CASSLPGQGATYEQYF. The CDR3 region has the DNA TGTGCCAGCAGCTTACCCGGACAGGGGGCCACTTACGAGCAGTACTTC. V and J are TRBV5-7 and TRBJ2-7; the match to TRBD1 covers 11 bases. TRBV5-7 is an ORF for which the function is uncertain. The CDR3 covers 16 residues. Trimming removed 2 bases from V and 4 bases from J; junction bases left unmatched: 8.

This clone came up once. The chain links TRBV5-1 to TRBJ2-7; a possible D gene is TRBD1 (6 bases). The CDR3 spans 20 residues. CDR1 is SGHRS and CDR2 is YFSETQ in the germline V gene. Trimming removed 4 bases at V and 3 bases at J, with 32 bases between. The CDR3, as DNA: TGCGCCAGCAGCCCGACAGGCGGCGAGTTATCCCGTGCATCCCACTACGAGCAGTACTTC. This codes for CASSPTGGELSRASHYEQYF.

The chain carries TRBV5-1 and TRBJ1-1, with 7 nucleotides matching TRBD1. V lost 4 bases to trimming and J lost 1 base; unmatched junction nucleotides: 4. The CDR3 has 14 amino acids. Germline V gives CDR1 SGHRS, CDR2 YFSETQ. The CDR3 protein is CASSIRGQNTEAFF. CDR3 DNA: TGCGCCAGCAGCATTAGGGGGCAGAACACTGAAGCTTTCTTT. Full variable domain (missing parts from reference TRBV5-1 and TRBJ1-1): KAGVTQTPRYLIKTRGQQVTLSCSPISGHRSVSWYQQTPGQGLQFLFEYFSETQRNKGNFPGRFSGRQFSNSRSEMNVSTLELGDSALYLCASSIRGQNTEAFFGQGTRLTVV.

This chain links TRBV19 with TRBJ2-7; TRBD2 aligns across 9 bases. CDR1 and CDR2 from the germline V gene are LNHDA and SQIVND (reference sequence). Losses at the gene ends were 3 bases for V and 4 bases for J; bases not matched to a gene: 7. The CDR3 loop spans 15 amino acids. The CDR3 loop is CASSMVAGGPYEQYF. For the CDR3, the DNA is TGTGCCAGTAGTATGGTTGCGGGAGGGCCATACGAGCAGTACTTC. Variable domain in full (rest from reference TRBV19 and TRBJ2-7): DGGITQSPKYLFRKEGQNVTLSCEQNLNHDAMYWYRQDPGQGLRLIYYSQIVNDFQKGDIAEGYSVSREKKESFPLTVTSAQKNPTAFYLCASSMVAGGPYEQYFGPGTRLTVT.

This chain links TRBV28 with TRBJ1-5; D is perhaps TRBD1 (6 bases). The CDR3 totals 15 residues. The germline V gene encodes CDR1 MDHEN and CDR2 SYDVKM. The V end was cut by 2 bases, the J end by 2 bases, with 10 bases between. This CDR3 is CASSLTGQRNQPQHF. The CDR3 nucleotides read TGTGCCAGCAGTTTAACAGGACAGCGCAATCAGCCCCAGCATTTT.

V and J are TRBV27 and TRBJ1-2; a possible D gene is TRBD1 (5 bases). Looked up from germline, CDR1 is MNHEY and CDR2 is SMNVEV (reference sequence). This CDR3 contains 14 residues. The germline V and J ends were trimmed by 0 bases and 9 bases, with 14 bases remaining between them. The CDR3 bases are TGTGCCAGCAGTTTATCTCAGGGACGTGGGAGCTACACCTTC. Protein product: CASSLSQGRGSYTF.

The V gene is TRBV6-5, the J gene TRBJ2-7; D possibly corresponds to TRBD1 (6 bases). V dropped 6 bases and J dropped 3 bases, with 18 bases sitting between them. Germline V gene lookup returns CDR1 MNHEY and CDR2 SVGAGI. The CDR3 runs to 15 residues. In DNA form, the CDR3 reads TGTGCCAGCAGCCCCTCGGGACATCGGAACTACGAGCAGTACTTC. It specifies CASSPSGHRNYEQYF.

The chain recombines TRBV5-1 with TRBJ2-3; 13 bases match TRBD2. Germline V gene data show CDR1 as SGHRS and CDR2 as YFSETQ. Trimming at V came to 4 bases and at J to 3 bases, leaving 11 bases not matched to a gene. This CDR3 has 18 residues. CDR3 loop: CASSPGRTSGSGTDTQYF. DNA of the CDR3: TGCGCCAGCAGCCCAGGAAGGACTAGCGGGAGCGGGACAGATACGCAGTATTTT. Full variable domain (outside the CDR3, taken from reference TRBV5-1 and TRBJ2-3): KAGVTQTPRYLIKTRGQQVTLSCSPISGHRSVSWYQQTPGQGLQFLFEYFSETQRNKGNFPGRFSGRQFSNSRSEMNVSTLELGDSALYLCASSPGRTSGSGTDTQYFGPGTRLTVL.

The CDR3 DNA reads TGTGCCAGCAGTAAGAGCTCCTACGAGCAGTACTTC. Its translation: CASSKSSYEQYF. The rearrangement joins TRBV2 to TRBJ2-7; D ambiguous. This CDR3 spans 12 amino acids. Germline V lookup: CDR1 SNHLY, CDR2 FYNNEI. V lost 5 bases, J lost 0 bases, and 5 bases lay in between.

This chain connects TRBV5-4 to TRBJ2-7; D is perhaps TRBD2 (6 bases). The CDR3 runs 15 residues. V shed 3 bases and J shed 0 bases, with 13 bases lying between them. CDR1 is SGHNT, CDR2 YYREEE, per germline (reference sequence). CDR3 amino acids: CASSWAGTLSYEQYF. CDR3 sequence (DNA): TGTGCCAGCAGCTGGGCCGGGACTCTCTCCTACGAGCAGTACTTC.

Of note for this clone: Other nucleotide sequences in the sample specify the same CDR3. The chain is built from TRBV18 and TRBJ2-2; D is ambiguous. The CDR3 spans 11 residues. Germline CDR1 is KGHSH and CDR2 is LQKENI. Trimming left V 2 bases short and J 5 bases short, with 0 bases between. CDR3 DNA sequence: TGTGCCAGCTCACCAACCGGGGAGCTGTTTTTT. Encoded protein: CASSPTGELFF.

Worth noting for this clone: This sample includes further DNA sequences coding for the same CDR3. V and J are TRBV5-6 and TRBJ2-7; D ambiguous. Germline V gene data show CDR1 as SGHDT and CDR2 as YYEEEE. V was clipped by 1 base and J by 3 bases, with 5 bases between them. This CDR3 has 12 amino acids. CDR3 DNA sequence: TGTGCCAGCAGCTTGTCCGGCTACGAGCAGTACTTC. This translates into CASSLSGYEQYF. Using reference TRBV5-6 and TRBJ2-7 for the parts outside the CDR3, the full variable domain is DAGVTQSPTHLIKTRGQQVTLRCSPKSGHDTVSWYQQALGQGPQFIFQYYEEEERQRGNFPDRFSGHQFPNYSSELNVNALLLGDSALYLCASSLSGYEQYFGPGTRLTVT.

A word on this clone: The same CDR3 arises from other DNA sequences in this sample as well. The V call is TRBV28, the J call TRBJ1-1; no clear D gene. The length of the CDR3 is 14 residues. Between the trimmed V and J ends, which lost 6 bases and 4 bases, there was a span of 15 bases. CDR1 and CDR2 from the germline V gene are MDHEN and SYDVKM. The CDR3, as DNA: TGTGCCAGCAGCCCCCTCCGGGCGGGCACTGAAGCTTTCTTT. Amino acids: CASSPLRAGTEAFF.

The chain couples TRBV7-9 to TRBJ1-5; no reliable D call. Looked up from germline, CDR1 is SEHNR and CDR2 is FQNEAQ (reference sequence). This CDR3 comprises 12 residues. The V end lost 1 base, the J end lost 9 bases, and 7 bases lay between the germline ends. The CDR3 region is CASSLGLGPQHF. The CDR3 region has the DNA TGTGCCAGCAGCTTAGGGTTGGGGCCCCAGCATTTT.

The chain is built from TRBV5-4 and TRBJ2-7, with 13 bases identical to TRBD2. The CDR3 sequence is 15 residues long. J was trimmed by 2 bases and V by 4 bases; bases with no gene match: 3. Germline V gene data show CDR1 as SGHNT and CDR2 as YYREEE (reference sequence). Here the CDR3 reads CASSIGTSGTYEQYF. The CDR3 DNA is TGTGCCAGCAGCATAGGGACTAGCGGGACCTACGAGCAGTACTTC.

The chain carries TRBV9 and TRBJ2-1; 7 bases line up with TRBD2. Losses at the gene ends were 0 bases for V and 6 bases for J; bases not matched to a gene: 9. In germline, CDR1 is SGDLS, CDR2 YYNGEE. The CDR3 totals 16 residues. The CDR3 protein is CASSVVGGSSTNEQFF. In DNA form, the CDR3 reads TGTGCCAGCAGCGTAGTGGGCGGGAGTTCTACCAATGAGCAGTTCTTC.

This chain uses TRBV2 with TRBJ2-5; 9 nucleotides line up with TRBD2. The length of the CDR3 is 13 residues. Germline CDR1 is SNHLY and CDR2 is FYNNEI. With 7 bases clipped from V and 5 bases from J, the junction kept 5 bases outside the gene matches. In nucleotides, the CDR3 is TGTGCCAGCAATAGCGGGAGTTATGAGACCCAGTACTTC. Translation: CASNSGSYETQYF.

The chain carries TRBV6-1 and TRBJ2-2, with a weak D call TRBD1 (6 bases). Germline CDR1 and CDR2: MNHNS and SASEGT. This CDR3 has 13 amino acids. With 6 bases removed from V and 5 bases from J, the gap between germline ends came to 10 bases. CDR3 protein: CASRKGQTGELFF. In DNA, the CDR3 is TGTGCCAGCAGGAAGGGACAAACCGGGGAGCTGTTTTTT.

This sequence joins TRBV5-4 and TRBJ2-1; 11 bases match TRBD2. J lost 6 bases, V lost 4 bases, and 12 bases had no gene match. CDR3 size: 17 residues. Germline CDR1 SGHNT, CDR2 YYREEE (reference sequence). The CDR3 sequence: CASSLPSGGLTGNEQFF. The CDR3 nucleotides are TGTGCCAGCAGCCTTCCTAGCGGGGGGCTTACAGGCAATGAGCAGTTCTTC.

Here the CDR3 reads CAWGTGRSNQPQHF. In nucleotides, the CDR3 is TGTGCCTGGGGGACAGGGAGGAGCAATCAGCCCCAGCATTTT. V gene TRBV30 combines with J gene TRBJ1-5, with 9 bases matching TRBD1. Germline V gives CDR1 GTSNPN, CDR2 SVGIG (reference sequence). This CDR3 region has 14 residues. After removal of 5 bases from V and 1 base from J, the junction contained 3 bases not matched to a gene.

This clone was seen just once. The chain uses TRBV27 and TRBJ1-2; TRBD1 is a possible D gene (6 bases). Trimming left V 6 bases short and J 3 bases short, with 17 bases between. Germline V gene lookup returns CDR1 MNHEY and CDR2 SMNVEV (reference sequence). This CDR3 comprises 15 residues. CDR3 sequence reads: CASSSRGLAHYGYTF. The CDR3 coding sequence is TGTGCCAGCAGCTCCCGGGGGCTCGCTCACTATGGCTACACCTTC.